This is a list of T cell receptor beta chains from one sample in a study of CD8+ T cells in alopecia areata. Profiling relied on immunoSEQ multiplex PCR, and the TCRdb table lists in-frame clones only, not all of them. The data hold approximately 150,000 clones, with 55% observed a single time. Specimen: CD4+ T cells sorted from blood. The receptors were sampled from a human donor in good health. Both conserved end residues are part of each CDR3. Each record gives: J gene, clone size, D gene, V gene, CDR3 DNA, CDR3 protein. The D gene is left open where the match is weak. Size values are once, few and many counts, or a class for expanded clones, and some rows have none.

TRBJ2-7	-	-	TRBV29-1	TGCAGCGTTATCAGGGGCTACGAGCAGTACTTC	CSVIRGYEQYF
TRBJ2-2	few	TRBD2	TRBV25-1	TGTGCCAGCAGCTTACATAGCGGGAGGGACACCGGGGAGCTGTTTTTT	CASSLHSGRDTGELFF
TRBJ1-1	-	-	TRBV25-1	TGTGCCAGCAGTGACAGTCGCCATGAAGCTTTCTTT	CASSDSRHEAFF
TRBJ2-6	-	-	TRBV29-1	TGCAGCGCCGGGACACCATCTGGGGCCAACGTCCTGACTTTC	CSAGTPSGANVLTF
TRBJ2-2	-	TRBD2	TRBV4-1	TGCGCCAGCAGCCAAGATCGAACTAGCGGGAGTACCGGGGAGCTGTTTTTT	CASSQDRTSGSTGELFF
TRBJ2-7	-	-	TRBV5-6	TGTGCCAGCAGCTTGTCTTCCTACGAGCAGTACTTC	CASSLSSYEQYF
TRBJ2-1	-	-	TRBV29-1	TGCAGCGTGGAAGTGGGGCAGACGTACAATGAGCAGTTCTTC	CSVEVGQTYNEQFF
TRBJ2-3	-	TRBD2	TRBV6-6	TGTGCCAGCAGTTACCCGACTAGCGGTAGCACAGATACGCAGTATTTT	CASSYPTSGSTDTQYF
TRBJ2-7	-	-	TRBV27	TGTGCCAGCAGTTTATCGAGGGTCTCCTACGAGCAGTACTTC	CASSLSRVSYEQYF
TRBJ2-2	-	-	TRBV9	TGTGCCAGCAGCGTAGCTTGGGGGTCCGGGGAGCTGTTTTTT	CASSVAWGSGELFF
TRBJ2-7	-	-	TRBV30	TGTGCCTGGACAATTAAAGGGACCGACGAGCAGTACTTC	CAWTIKGTDEQYF
TRBJ2-2	-	-	TRBV27	TGTGCCAGCAGGGGCGTTTTCACCGGGGAGCTGTTTTTT	CASRGVFTGELFF
TRBJ2-5	-	-	TRBV30	TGTGCCTGGAGGGCCCCTGGGACTGGAGAGACCCAGTACTTC	CAWRAPGTGETQYF
TRBJ2-5	-	-	TRBV30	TGTGCCTGGAACAGGGACTCTAGGGAGCAGTACTTC	CAWNRDSREQYF
TRBJ2-3	once	-	TRBV2	TGTGCCGGAGAAAGGTCGCCCCTAGCGAAAGTCGACACAGATACGCAGTATTTT	CAGERSPLAKVDTDTQYF
TRBJ2-1	-	TRBD1	TRBV11-2	TGTGCCAGCAGCTTATCCTTTTGGGGACAGGGGAACAATGAGCAGTTCTTC	CASSLSFWGQGNNEQFF
TRBJ2-1	once	TRBD1	TRBV7-8	TGTGCCAGCAGCTTAGCGGACAGGGGTTCCTACAATGAGCAGTTCTTC	CASSLADRGSYNEQFF
TRBJ1-2	-	-	TRBV30	TGTGCCTGGAGTGTCTGGGGGCGAAGTTCTGGCTACACCTTC	CAWSVWGRSSGYTF